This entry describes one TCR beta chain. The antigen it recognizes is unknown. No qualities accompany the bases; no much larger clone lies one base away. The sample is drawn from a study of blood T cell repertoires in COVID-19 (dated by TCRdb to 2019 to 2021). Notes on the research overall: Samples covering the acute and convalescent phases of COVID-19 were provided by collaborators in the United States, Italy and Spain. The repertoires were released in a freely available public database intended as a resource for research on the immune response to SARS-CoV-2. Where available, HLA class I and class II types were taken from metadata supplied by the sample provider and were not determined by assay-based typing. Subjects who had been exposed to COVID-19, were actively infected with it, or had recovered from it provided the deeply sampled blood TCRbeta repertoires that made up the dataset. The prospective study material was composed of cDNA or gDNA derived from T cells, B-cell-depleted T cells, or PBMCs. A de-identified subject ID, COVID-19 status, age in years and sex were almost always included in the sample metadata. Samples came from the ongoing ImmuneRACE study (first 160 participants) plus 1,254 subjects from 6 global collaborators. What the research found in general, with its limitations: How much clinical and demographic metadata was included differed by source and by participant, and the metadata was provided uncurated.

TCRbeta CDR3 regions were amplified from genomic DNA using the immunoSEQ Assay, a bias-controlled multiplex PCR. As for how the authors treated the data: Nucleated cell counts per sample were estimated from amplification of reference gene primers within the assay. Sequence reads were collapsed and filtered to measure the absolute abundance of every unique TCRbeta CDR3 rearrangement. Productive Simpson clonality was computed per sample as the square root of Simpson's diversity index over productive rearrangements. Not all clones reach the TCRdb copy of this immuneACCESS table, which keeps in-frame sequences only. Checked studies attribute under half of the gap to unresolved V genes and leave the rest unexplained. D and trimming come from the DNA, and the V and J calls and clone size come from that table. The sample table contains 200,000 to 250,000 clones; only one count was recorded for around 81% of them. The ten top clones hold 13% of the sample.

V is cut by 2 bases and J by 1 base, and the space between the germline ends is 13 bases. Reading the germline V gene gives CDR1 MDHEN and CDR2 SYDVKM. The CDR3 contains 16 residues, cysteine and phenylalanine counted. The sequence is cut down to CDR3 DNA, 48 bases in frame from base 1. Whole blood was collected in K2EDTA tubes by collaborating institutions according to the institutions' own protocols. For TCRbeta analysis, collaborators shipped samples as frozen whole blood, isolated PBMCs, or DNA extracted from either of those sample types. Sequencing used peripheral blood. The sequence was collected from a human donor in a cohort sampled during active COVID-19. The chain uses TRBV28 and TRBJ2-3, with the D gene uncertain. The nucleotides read TGTGCCAGCAGTTTAGCCCGGAGATATCGCACAGATACGCAGTATTTT. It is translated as CASSLARRYRTDTQYF.